What follows describes a single T cell receptor beta chain. Its antigen is not identified. This specimen comes from a study of T cell responses to AZD1222 COVID-19 vaccine. Study-level points and caveats: Epitopes outside B.1.351 and B.1.1.7 mutated regions reportedly drew nearly half of spike TCRs.

V lost 0 bases and J lost 8; bases outside the gene matches: 9. Germline V gives CDR1 SNHLY, CDR2 FYNNEI. The CDR3 extends over 15 amino acids. The data were produced by immunoSEQ multiplex PCR, yet TCRdb's version contains in-frame clones alone and is incomplete. The sample carries around 160,000 clones, 75% to 95% recorded once. This sample comprised peripheral blood, obtained on day 0 of MenACWY control vaccination. The receptor was isolated from an adult in good health. This chain connects TRBV2 to TRBJ1-2; 7 positions agree with TRBD1. The CDR3 loop reads CASSEAHRGAEGYTF. As DNA, the CDR3 is TGTGCCAGCAGTGAAGCCCACAGGGGCGCGGAAGGCTACACCTTC. The full variable domain, with the rest looked up from reference TRBV2 and TRBJ1-2, is EPEVTQTPSHQVTQMGQEVILRCVPISNHLYFYWYRQILGQKVEFLVSFYNNEISEKSEIFDDQFSVERPDGSNFTLKIRSTKLEDSAMYFCASSEAHRGAEGYTFGSGTRLTVV.